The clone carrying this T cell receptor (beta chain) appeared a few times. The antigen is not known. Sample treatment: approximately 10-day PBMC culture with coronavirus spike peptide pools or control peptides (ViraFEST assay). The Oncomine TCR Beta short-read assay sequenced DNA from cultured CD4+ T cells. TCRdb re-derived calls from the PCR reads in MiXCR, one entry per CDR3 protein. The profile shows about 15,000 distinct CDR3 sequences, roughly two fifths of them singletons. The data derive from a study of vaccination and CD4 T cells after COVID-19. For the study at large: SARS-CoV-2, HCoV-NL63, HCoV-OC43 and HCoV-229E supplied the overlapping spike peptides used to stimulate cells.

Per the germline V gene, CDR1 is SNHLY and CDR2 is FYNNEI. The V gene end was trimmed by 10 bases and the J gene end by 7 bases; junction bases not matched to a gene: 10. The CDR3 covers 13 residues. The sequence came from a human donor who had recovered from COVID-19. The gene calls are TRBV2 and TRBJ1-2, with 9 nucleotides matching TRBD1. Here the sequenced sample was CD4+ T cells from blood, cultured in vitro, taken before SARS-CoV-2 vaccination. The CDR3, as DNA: TGTGCCACCACCCGGGACAGGGTCTTTGGCTACACCTTC. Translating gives CATTRDRVFGYTF.